This is a list of T cell receptor beta chains from one sample in a study of HIV-infected children after antiretroviral therapy interruption. TCRdb redid the calling of the 3' RACE reads with MiXCR, one entry per CDR3 protein. The table shows 90,000 or so distinct CDR3 sequences, with about 7.2% occurring only once. Sequencing was performed on CD45RA+ CD4+ T cells from PBMCs, pooled from several time points, taken from a donor given antiretroviral therapy, either interrupted or continuous. These receptors were obtained from a pool of human donors with HIV. CDR3s include the opening cysteine and the closing phenylalanine or tryptophan. D genes are given only for firm matches. Clone sizes are given selectively: once, few, many, or a class where the clone is expanded.

v_call: TRBV7-2; clone_size: many; d_call: .; j_call: TRBJ2-7; cdr3_aa: CASSLQRNSYEQYF; cdr3_nt: TGTGCCAGCAGCTTACAGCGGAACTCCTACGAGCAGTACTTC
v_call: TRBV5-1; clone_size: few; d_call: TRBD2; j_call: TRBJ2-1; cdr3_aa: CASSLAGQRGVNEQFF; cdr3_nt: TGCGCCAGCAGCTTGGCCGGCCAGCGGGGGGTCAATGAGCAGTTCTTC
v_call: TRBV2; clone_size: few; d_call: TRBD1; j_call: TRBJ1-2; cdr3_aa: CASSLRDRGQNYGYTF; cdr3_nt: TGTGCCAGCAGCCTCCGGGACAGGGGGCAGAACTATGGCTACACCTTC
v_call: TRBV20-1; clone_size: many; d_call: .; j_call: TRBJ1-1; cdr3_aa: CSARDGSGKPEAFF; cdr3_nt: TGCAGTGCTAGAGATGGGTCGGGGAAGCCTGAAGCTTTCTTT
v_call: TRBV6-1; clone_size: many; d_call: .; j_call: TRBJ2-7; cdr3_aa: CASSVLSGIYEQYF; cdr3_nt: TGTGCCAGCAGTGTTTTGTCAGGGATCTACGAGCAGTACTTC
v_call: TRBV12-5; clone_size: .; d_call: .; j_call: TRBJ1-1; cdr3_aa: CASGRVNTEAFF; cdr3_nt: TGTGCTAGTGGCAGAGTTAACACTGAAGCTTTCTTT
v_call: TRBV20-1; clone_size: many; d_call: .; j_call: TRBJ2-1; cdr3_aa: CSATQEDRQYNEQFF; cdr3_nt: TGCAGTGCGACTCAGGAAGATCGGCAATACAATGAGCAGTTCTTC
v_call: TRBV10-3; clone_size: .; d_call: .; j_call: TRBJ2-7; cdr3_aa: CAISGTGLKEQYF; cdr3_nt: TGTGCCATCAGTGGGACTGGACTCAAAGAGCAGTACTTC
v_call: TRBV7-9; clone_size: few; d_call: TRBD1; j_call: TRBJ2-6; cdr3_aa: CASSSGQGAAGANVLTF; cdr3_nt: TGTGCCAGCAGCTCTGGACAGGGGGCGGCTGGGGCCAACGTCCTGACTTTC
v_call: TRBV10-2; clone_size: few; d_call: .; j_call: TRBJ2-1; cdr3_aa: CASSERGFSVSDFNEQFF; cdr3_nt: TGCGCCAGCAGTGAGAGGGGGTTCAGCGTATCAGACTTCAATGAGCAGTTCTTC
v_call: TRBV20-1; clone_size: few; d_call: .; j_call: TRBJ1-1; cdr3_aa: CSASLGLNTEAFF; cdr3_nt: TGCAGTGCTAGTCTAGGACTAAACACTGAAGCTTTCTTT
v_call: TRBV23-1; clone_size: few; d_call: .; j_call: TRBJ1-5; cdr3_aa: CASSRGREQPQHF; cdr3_nt: TGCGCCAGCAGTCGGGGCAGGGAACAGCCCCAGCATTTT
v_call: TRBV6-6; clone_size: many; d_call: TRBD1; j_call: TRBJ1-1; cdr3_aa: CASTKQGADEAFF; cdr3_nt: TGTGCCAGCACCAAACAGGGGGCGGATGAAGCTTTCTTT
v_call: TRBV12-3/TRBV12-4; clone_size: many; d_call: TRBD1; j_call: TRBJ2-1; cdr3_aa: CASSPGQYNEQFF; cdr3_nt: TGTGCCAGCAGTCCGGGACAGTACAATGAGCAGTTCTTC
v_call: TRBV20-1; clone_size: many; d_call: .; j_call: TRBJ1-1; cdr3_aa: CSALQTTYTEAFF; cdr3_nt: TGCAGTGCGCTACAGACGACGTACACTGAAGCTTTCTTT
v_call: TRBV4-2; clone_size: many; d_call: .; j_call: TRBJ1-1; cdr3_aa: CASSQGGGRTEAFF; cdr3_nt: TGTGCCAGCAGCCAAGGCGGAGGGAGGACTGAAGCTTTCTTT
v_call: TRBV7-2; clone_size: .; d_call: TRBD1; j_call: TRBJ1-2; cdr3_aa: CASSQPDRALYGYTF; cdr3_nt: TGCGCCAGCAGCCAACCCGACAGGGCCCTCTATGGCTACACCTTC
v_call: TRBV12-2; clone_size: many; d_call: .; j_call: TRBJ2-2; cdr3_aa: CASRLAGNTGELFF; cdr3_nt: TGTGCAAGTCGCTTAGCGGGGAACACCGGGGAGCTGTTTTTT
v_call: TRBV20-1; clone_size: .; d_call: TRBD2; j_call: TRBJ2-1; cdr3_aa: CSARGSGGVSSYNEQFF; cdr3_nt: TGCAGTGCTAGGGGTAGCGGGGGGGTGAGCTCCTACAATGAGCAGTTCTTC
v_call: TRBV28; clone_size: few; d_call: .; j_call: TRBJ2-3; cdr3_aa: CASSLDILVPLYF; cdr3_nt: TGTGCCAGCAGTTTGGATATCCTTGTGCCCTTGTATTTT
v_call: TRBV10-3; clone_size: few; d_call: .; j_call: TRBJ1-5; cdr3_aa: CAISESFPGSNQPQHF; cdr3_nt: TGTGCCATCAGTGAGTCCTTCCCGGGCAGCAATCAGCCCCAGCATTTT
v_call: TRBV28; clone_size: many; d_call: .; j_call: TRBJ2-5; cdr3_aa: CASSPFMKETQYF; cdr3_nt: TGTGCCAGCAGTCCTTTTATGAAAGAGACCCAGTACTTC
v_call: TRBV6-1; clone_size: many; d_call: .; j_call: TRBJ1-1; cdr3_aa: CASRNSGANTEAFF; cdr3_nt: TGTGCCAGCAGAAACTCCGGGGCGAACACTGAAGCTTTCTTT
v_call: TRBV2; clone_size: few; d_call: .; j_call: TRBJ1-4; cdr3_aa: CASRQSSTNEKLFF; cdr3_nt: TGTGCCAGCAGACAGAGCTCAACTAATGAAAAACTGTTTTTT
v_call: TRBV12-3/TRBV12-4; clone_size: many; d_call: .; j_call: TRBJ2-1; cdr3_aa: CASSRRELEQFF; cdr3_nt: TGTGCCAGCAGCCGCAGAGAACTTGAGCAGTTCTTC
v_call: TRBV7-2; clone_size: many; d_call: TRBD2; j_call: TRBJ2-2; cdr3_aa: CASSLRMGLAGANTGELFF; cdr3_nt: TGTGCCAGCAGCTTACGGATGGGACTAGCGGGAGCGAACACCGGGGAGCTGTTTTTT
v_call: TRBV10-2; clone_size: many; d_call: TRBD1; j_call: TRBJ2-5; cdr3_aa: CASSGRTGARETQYF; cdr3_nt: TGCGCCAGCAGTGGTCGAACAGGGGCCCGAGAGACCCAGTACTTC
v_call: TRBV29-1; clone_size: .; d_call: .; j_call: TRBJ1-1; cdr3_aa: CSARPNTEAFF; cdr3_nt: TGCAGCGCCCGCCCGAACACTGAAGCTTTCTTT
v_call: TRBV6-1; clone_size: many; d_call: .; j_call: TRBJ1-6; cdr3_aa: CASTDGGFARNSPLHF; cdr3_nt: TGTGCCAGCACCGACGGCGGGTTTGCTAGAAATTCACCCCTCCACTTT
v_call: TRBV5-1; clone_size: .; d_call: TRBD2; j_call: TRBJ2-7; cdr3_aa: CASSLGGTNEQYF; cdr3_nt: TGCGCCAGCAGCTTGGGAGGGACTAACGAGCAGTACTTC
v_call: TRBV27; clone_size: many; d_call: .; j_call: TRBJ2-7; cdr3_aa: CASSRGPPYEQYF; cdr3_nt: TGTGCCAGCAGCCGAGGGCCCCCCTACGAGCAGTACTTC
v_call: TRBV7-9; clone_size: many; d_call: TRBD1; j_call: TRBJ2-6; cdr3_aa: CASYRTGGASGANVLTF; cdr3_nt: TGTGCCAGCTACCGGACAGGGGGCGCTTCTGGGGCCAACGTCCTGACTTTC
v_call: TRBV6-5; clone_size: many; d_call: TRBD2; j_call: TRBJ2-7; cdr3_aa: CASSYKRGGAYEQYF; cdr3_nt: TGTGCCAGCAGTTACAAGCGGGGAGGGGCCTACGAGCAGTACTTC
v_call: TRBV6-1; clone_size: many; d_call: .; j_call: TRBJ1-5; cdr3_aa: CASRLQVFSNQPQHF; cdr3_nt: TGTGCCAGCAGGCTACAGGTGTTTAGCAATCAGCCCCAGCATTTT
v_call: TRBV19; clone_size: .; d_call: TRBD1; j_call: TRBJ2-5; cdr3_aa: CASSLLGQGGETQYF; cdr3_nt: TGTGCCAGTAGTCTATTGGGACAGGGTGGTGAGACCCAGTACTTC
v_call: TRBV11-2; clone_size: many; d_call: .; j_call: TRBJ1-1; cdr3_aa: CASSEDTEAFF; cdr3_nt: TGTGCCAGCAGCGAGGACACTGAAGCTTTCTTT
v_call: TRBV5-1; clone_size: many; d_call: .; j_call: TRBJ2-5; cdr3_aa: CASAAQETQYF; cdr3_nt: TGCGCCAGCGCGGCTCAAGAGACCCAGTACTTC
v_call: TRBV20-1; clone_size: .; d_call: .; j_call: TRBJ2-5; cdr3_aa: CSARSHSWGFLEETQYF; cdr3_nt: TGCAGTGCTAGATCCCACAGTTGGGGGTTTTTAGAAGAGACCCAGTACTTC
v_call: TRBV10-1; clone_size: many; d_call: .; j_call: TRBJ2-1; cdr3_aa: CASSESRVNEQFF; cdr3_nt: TGCGCCAGCAGTGAAAGCAGGGTCAATGAGCAGTTCTTC
v_call: TRBV12-3/TRBV12-4; clone_size: few; d_call: .; j_call: TRBJ1-4; cdr3_aa: CASSSGSSNEKLFF; cdr3_nt: TGTGCCAGCTCGTCGGGGTCGTCTAATGAAAAACTGTTTTTT
v_call: TRBV7-3; clone_size: many; d_call: .; j_call: TRBJ1-6; cdr3_aa: CASSLTPRTSNSPLHF; cdr3_nt: TGTGCCAGCAGCTTAACGCCCAGGACCTCAAATTCACCCCTCCACTTT
v_call: TRBV12-5; clone_size: .; d_call: .; j_call: TRBJ1-6; cdr3_aa: CASGSTLTDSGNPPLHF; cdr3_nt: TGTGCTAGTGGTTCGACCCTCACAGACAGTGGCAATCCACCCCTCCACTTT
v_call: TRBV12-5; clone_size: many; d_call: .; j_call: TRBJ2-7; cdr3_aa: CASGLVSGSSYEQYF; cdr3_nt: TGTGCTAGTGGTTTGGTATCGGGCAGTTCCTACGAGCAGTACTTC